The 26 T cell receptor beta chains reported below all come from one sample, sequenced in a study of shared clonotypes between healthy human individuals. CD45RO negativity and positive selection for CCR7 defined naive CD8 cells, a population that excluded terminally differentiated effector memory CD45RA+ cells. Clones were sequenced by immunoSEQ multiplex PCR, and TCRdb holds only the in-frame ones, with some missing. Of around 2.1 million clones in the sample, just over 90% are singletons; the top ten hold roughly 1.8%. Material for sequencing was naive CD8+ T cells from PBMCs. The receptors were gathered from a man between 18 and 29 years old in good health. Some clones in this sample may be carry-over from other donors' samples.

This clone was detected only once. In the same sample, other DNA sequences code for this CDR3. The chain has TRBV9 and TRBJ1-3; weak D call: TRBD1 (5 bases). With 0 bases removed from V and 2 bases from J, the gap between germline ends came to 9 bases. This CDR3 contains 15 residues. The germline gives CDR1 SGDLS, CDR2 YYNGEE. The CDR3 sequence is CASSVDGGAGNTIYF. CDR3 sequence (DNA): TGTGCCAGCAGCGTAGACGGAGGGGCTGGAAACACCATATATTTT.

The sample holds one count of this clone. V gene TRBV28 combines with J gene TRBJ1-2, with 8 bases lining up with TRBD1. Trimming cost V 6 bases and J 2 bases; bases outside gene matches: 11. The V gene's germline CDR1 is MDHEN and CDR2 SYDVKM. This CDR3 is 16 amino acids long. The DNA of the CDR3 is TGTGCCAGCAGGGTGACAGGGGTGAAGCCGAACTATGGCTACACCTTC. Translating gives CASRVTGVKPNYGYTF.

The rearrangement uses TRBV19 and TRBJ2-1, with 13 bases fitting TRBD2. Germline CDR1 reads LNHDA; CDR2 reads SQIVND (reference sequence). V was clipped by 7 bases and J by 4 bases; unmatched bases: 4. The CDR3 is made up of 15 amino acids. The CDR3 DNA follows: TGTGCCAGTACTGGGACTAGCGGGATTTACAATGAGCAGTTCTTC. This codes for CASTGTSGIYNEQFF.

This rearrangement joins TRBV11-2 to TRBJ2-3; D unresolved. CDR1 SGHAT and CDR2 FQNNGV come from the germline V gene. This CDR3 has 15 amino acids. Trimming took off 4 bases at V and 6 bases at J, with 17 bases between the two ends. The CDR3 DNA follows: TGTGCCAGCAGCTGGGGAATGGGTGGGCCCGATACGCAGTATTTT. It codes for CASSWGMGGPDTQYF.

The chain links TRBV4-3 to TRBJ2-3, with no clear D. V was pared by 3 bases and J by 1 base, with 20 bases between. Germline CDR1 is LGHNA and CDR2 is YSLEER. The CDR3 is 18 residues long. CDR3 region: CASSHSQFEAEGTDTQYF. In nucleotides, the CDR3 is TGCGCCAGCAGCCATTCGCAGTTTGAGGCCGAGGGCACAGATACGCAGTATTTT.

The V gene is TRBV30, the J gene TRBJ1-3; D is undetermined. Trimming cost V 4 bases and J 0 bases, with 19 bases left between them. In germline, CDR1 is GTSNPN, CDR2 SVGIG (reference sequence). The CDR3 covers 17 residues. As DNA, the CDR3 is TGTGCCTGGACCGGGATTAACTTAACCCGCTCTGGAAACACCATATATTTT. It is translated as CAWTGINLTRSGNTIYF.

The rearrangement uses TRBV28 and TRBJ2-2, with TRBD1 matching 7 bases. J gave up 5 bases and V 5 bases, and 5 bases lay outside the gene matches. The V gene's germline CDR1 is MDHEN and CDR2 SYDVKM. The CDR3 extends over 14 amino acids. CDR3 sequence: CASSASGGTGELFF. CDR3 sequence (DNA): TGTGCCAGCAGTGCCTCAGGGGGTACCGGGGAGCTGTTTTTT.

With respect to this clone: Other DNA sequences in the same sample also yield this CDR3. The V gene is TRBV27, the J gene TRBJ1-5; D not certain. Trimming left V 3 bases short and J 3 bases short, with 9 bases between. CDR1 and CDR2 (germline): MNHEY, SMNVEV (reference sequence). CDR3 size: 14 residues. CDR3 bases: TGTGCCAGCAGTTTGAACGGCTTCAATCAGCCCCAGCATTTT. Protein product: CASSLNGFNQPQHF.

The chain couples TRBV18 to TRBJ2-7, with D perhaps TRBD1 (5 bases). The V end lost 9 bases, the J end lost 0 bases, and 9 bases lay between the germline ends. The CDR3 has 12 amino acids. The germline gives CDR1 KGHSH, CDR2 LQKENI. The CDR3 DNA sequence: TGTGCCAGTACTGACAGCTCCTACGAGCAGTACTTC. Translation: CASTDSSYEQYF.

The V gene is TRBV4-1, the J gene TRBJ2-7; 9 bases match TRBD2. Trimming at V came to 0 bases and at J to 4 bases, leaving 10 bases not matched to a gene. The CDR3 length is 17 residues. Per the germline V gene, CDR1 is MGHRA and CDR2 is YSYEKL. CDR3 loop: CASSQDVEAGGSYEQYF. In DNA, the CDR3 is TGCGCCAGCAGCCAAGATGTTGAAGCGGGAGGATCGTACGAGCAGTACTTC.

The chain uses TRBV18 and TRBJ2-7; 10 nucleotides line up with TRBD1. Germline CDR1 KGHSH, CDR2 LQKENI. The CDR3 length is 16 residues. V shed 0 bases and J 5 bases; nucleotides not matched to a gene: 7. The CDR3, as DNA: TGTGCCAGCTCACCACCTCCGGGACAGGGGCTTGACGAGCAGTACTTC. Residues: CASSPPPGQGLDEQYF. Full variable domain (missing parts from reference TRBV18 and TRBJ2-7): NAGVMQNPRHLVRRRGQEARLRCSPMKGHSHVYWYRQLPEEGLKFMVYLQKENIIDESGMPKERFSAEFPKEGPSILRIQQVVRGDSAAYFCASSPPPGQGLDEQYFGPGTRLTVT.

The chain joins TRBV30 to TRBJ1-2; D may be TRBD1 (5 bases). CDR1 GTSNPN and CDR2 SVGIG come from the germline V gene (reference sequence). Trimming stripped 4 bases from V and 3 bases from J, with 12 bases between. CDR3 length equals 13 residues. The CDR3 reads CAWKEGSDYGYTF. The CDR3 DNA reads as TGTGCCTGGAAGGAGGGGAGTGACTATGGCTACACCTTC.

This rearrangement joins TRBV7-2 to TRBJ2-7; TRBD1 or TRBD2 may be the D gene (6 bases each). The CDR3 is 15 amino acids. With 6 bases removed from V and 3 bases from J, the gap between germline ends came to 18 bases. Germline V gene sequence: CDR1 SGHTA, CDR2 FQGNSA. The CDR3 DNA reads TGTGCCAGCAGGCCAAGCCCGGGGGCGATCTACGAGCAGTACTTC. Translation gives CASRPSPGAIYEQYF.

The chain links TRBV6-1 to TRBJ2-7; D is ambiguous. The CDR3 length is 15 residues. V lost 4 bases and J 1 base, leaving 14 bases between the germline ends. Germline V gene lookup returns CDR1 MNHNS and CDR2 SASEGT. The CDR3 nucleotides read TGTGCCAGCAGTGCCCCCGTCCATAAATCCTACGAGCAGTACTTC. This codes for CASSAPVHKSYEQYF.

The chain couples TRBV15 to TRBJ2-5; D call uncertain. The V end was cut by 3 bases, the J end by 5 bases, with 10 bases between. Germline lookup yields CDR1 LNHNV and CDR2 YYDKDF (reference sequence). This CDR3 has 13 amino acids. CDR3 region: CATSSRTMETQYF. The CDR3 region has the DNA TGTGCCACCAGCAGTCGGACGATGGAGACCCAGTACTTC.

V is TRBV6-6 and J is TRBJ2-7, with D perhaps TRBD1 (6 bases). The V end lost 6 bases, the J end lost 6 bases, and 12 bases lay between the germline ends. The CDR3 is made up of 12 amino acids. Germline CDR1 is MNHNY and CDR2 is SVGAGI (reference sequence). The CDR3 bases are TGTGCCAGCAGCCACGGGACATCCGAGCAGTACTTC. Its protein is CASSHGTSEQYF.

This clone was seen just once. The gene calls are TRBV5-1 and TRBJ2-3; 7 nucleotides line up with TRBD2. J lost 5 bases, V lost 0 bases, and 6 bases had no gene match. Per germline, CDR1 SGHRS and CDR2 YFSETQ. The CDR3 totals 15 residues. The CDR3: CASSLAGGSGDTQYF. CDR3 nucleotide sequence: TGCGCCAGCAGCTTGGCCGGGGGGTCCGGAGATACGCAGTATTTT.

Here the CDR3 DNA reads TGTGCCAGCAGCTTATACATGACTAGCTCACCCCACGAGCAGTACTTC. The encoded protein is CASSLYMTSSPHEQYF. The chain couples TRBV7-2 to TRBJ2-7; TRBD2 matches at 7 bases. The V gene's germline CDR1 is SGHTA and CDR2 FQGNSA. J lost 5 bases, V lost 2 bases, and 12 bases had no gene match. The CDR3 has 16 residues.

This clone was observed once. The chain recombines TRBV7-9 with TRBJ2-7; no clear D gene. CDR1 SEHNR and CDR2 FQNEAQ come from the germline V gene (reference sequence). V gave up 3 bases and J gave up 3 bases, with 12 bases separating them. CDR3 length: 14 residues. The CDR3 here is CASSFILENYEQYF. The CDR3 bases are TGTGCCAGCAGCTTTATCCTTGAAAACTACGAGCAGTACTTC.

This clone was picked up a small number of times. The chain combines TRBV4-1 with TRBJ1-3, with 8 bases that match TRBD1. CDR1 is MGHRA and CDR2 is YSYEKL in the germline V gene. The CDR3 length is 15 residues. Losses at the gene ends were 2 bases for V and 8 bases for J; bases not matched to a gene: 8. CDR3 residues: CASSQRTGSVDTIYF. The CDR3 nucleotides read TGCGCCAGCAGCCAACGGACAGGGAGCGTCGACACCATATATTTT.

The genes are TRBV21-1 and TRBJ1-1; TRBD1 is the table's D call and was not checked against the DNA. TRBV21-1 is given as a pseudogene. This CDR3 has 15 residues. CDR3 amino acids: CASSKAGREDTEAFF. CDR3 DNA sequence: TGTGCCAGCAGCAAAGCGGGCAGGGAAGACACTGAAGCTTTCTTT.

The rearrangement joins TRBV2 to TRBJ2-3; D is undetermined. Trimming removed 8 bases at V and 6 bases at J, with 18 bases between. This CDR3 region has 14 residues. Per the germline V gene, CDR1 is SNHLY and CDR2 is FYNNEI. The CDR3 DNA reads as TGTGCCAGCCCCACCGGGCCCCGTTCCGATACGCAGTATTTT. Residues: CASPTGPRSDTQYF.

The rearrangement joins TRBV29-1 to TRBJ1-1; D is perhaps TRBD1 (6 bases). CDR3 length equals 14 residues. Germline lookup yields CDR1 SQVTM and CDR2 ANQGSEA. The V gene lost 7 bases and the J gene lost 4 bases, with 19 bases spanning the gap. The CDR3 sequence: CSAPVGGRGTEAFF. For the CDR3, the DNA is TGCAGCGCTCCCGTGGGGGGCCGGGGCACTGAAGCTTTCTTT.

This clone was picked up one time. This sequence joins TRBV21-1 and TRBJ2-7; the listed D gene, TRBD2, was not tested against the DNA. TRBV21-1 has pseudogene status. This CDR3 has 14 residues. CDR3 in amino acids: CASRISGDSYEQYF. CDR3 coding DNA: TGTGCCAGCAGAATTAGCGGCGACTCCTACGAGCAGTACTTC.

The V call is TRBV29-1, the J call TRBJ1-1; weak D call: TRBD1 (6 bases). The V end lost 6 bases, the J end lost 7 bases, and 18 bases lay between the germline ends. The CDR3 has 13 residues. From germline, CDR1 is SQVTM and CDR2 ANQGSEA. In DNA form, the CDR3 reads TGCAGCGTGGTAGGGGGAGGGAGCGGTGAAGCTTTCTTT. Amino acids: CSVVGGGSGEAFF.

The V call is TRBV7-3, the J call TRBJ2-1, with TRBD2 matching 9 bases. The ends lost 3 bases at V and 4 bases at J; junction bases unmatched: 4. Per the germline V gene, CDR1 is SGHTA and CDR2 is FQGTGA. This CDR3 region has 15 residues. DNA of the CDR3: TGTGCCAGCAGCTTTAGCGGGAGCGCTTACAATGAGCAGTTCTTC. Encoded protein: CASSFSGSAYNEQFF.